These 16 T cell receptor beta chains came from one sample sequenced in a study of cytomegalovirus exposure and HLA in healthy donors. The PCR employed 60 Vbeta primers together with 13 Jbeta primers. Some clones are missing from TCRdb's copy, which holds only in-frame ones; the method was immunoSEQ multiplex PCR. The sample includes more than 110,000 clones, 70% of them seen just once. The source material was PBMCs. The source is a young woman in good health and CMV-seronegative.

The V gene is TRBV11-2, the J gene TRBJ1-3, with D possibly TRBD1 on 5 matching bases. V was trimmed by 0 bases and J by 0 bases, leaving 21 bases between them. This CDR3 comprises 20 residues. Germline-derived CDR1 and CDR2 are SGHAT and FQNNGV. For the CDR3, the DNA is TGTGCCAGCAGCTTAGACCCGATAACCGGCGGGACTTTCTCTGGAAACACCATATATTTT. Translation gives CASSLDPITGGTFSGNTIYF.

The chain carries TRBV29-1 and TRBJ2-1; 9 nucleotides line up with TRBD2. V was clipped by 0 bases and J by 5 bases; unmatched bases: 5. In germline, CDR1 is SQVTM, CDR2 ANQGSEA. The CDR3 has 15 residues. The DNA for the CDR3 is TGCAGCGTTGAAGAGCGGGAGGGCCCTCACAATGAGCAGTTCTTC. This translates into CSVEEREGPHNEQFF.

The chain recombines TRBV6-6 with TRBJ1-5, with D unresolved. The CDR3 has 16 residues. Per germline, CDR1 MNHNY and CDR2 SVGAGI (reference sequence). The V and J ends lost 2 bases and 0 bases respectively, with 11 bases between them. The DNA for the CDR3 is TGTGCCAGCAGTTACGGAGGGATCGATAGCAATCAGCCCCAGCATTTT. This gives the protein CASSYGGIDSNQPQHF.

A single count supports this clone. This rearrangement joins TRBV28 to TRBJ2-2, with 7 bases identical to TRBD2. V was pared by 4 bases and J by 6 bases, with 8 bases of the junction left unmatched. The length of the CDR3 is 15 residues. Germline assignment: CDR1 MDHEN and CDR2 SYDVKM. Here the CDR3 reads CASSSPGGSPGELFF. CDR3 in DNA: TGTGCCAGCAGTTCCCCAGGCGGGAGCCCCGGGGAGCTGTTTTTT. The full variable domain, with the rest looked up from reference TRBV28 and TRBJ2-2, is DVKVTQSSRYLVKRTGEKVFLECVQDMDHENMFWYRQDPGLGLRLIYFSYDVKMKEKGDIPEGYSVSREKKERFSLILESASTNQTSMYLCASSSPGGSPGELFFGEGSRLTVL.

The chain combines TRBV27 with TRBJ2-1, with 8 bases fitting TRBD1. The CDR3 runs 13 residues. Germline CDR1 MNHEY, CDR2 SMNVEV (reference sequence). CDR3 DNA sequence: TGTGCGATTCGCGGACAGGGCGGGCATGAGCAGTTCTTC. This codes for CAIRGQGGHEQFF.

The genes are TRBV10-3 and TRBJ2-1, with 8 bases fitting TRBD2. The CDR3 consists of 20 residues. Germline assignment: CDR1 ENHRY and CDR2 SYGVKD. Trimming removed 0 bases from V and 8 bases from J; junction bases left unmatched: 21. CDR3 sequence reads: CAISESGPPPGGAYVDEQFF. The CDR3 bases are TGTGCCATCAGTGAGTCGGGGCCCCCCCCCGGGGGGGCCTACGTCGATGAGCAGTTCTTC.

The chain combines TRBV14 with TRBJ2-7; 11 bases agree with TRBD2. After removal of 0 bases from V and 12 bases from J, the junction contained 19 bases not matched to a gene. The CDR3 consists of 18 residues. Germline V lookup: CDR1 SGHDN, CDR2 FVKESK. Here the CDR3 reads CASSQDGPLAGLAVRRYF. CDR3 coding DNA: TGTGCCAGCAGCCAAGATGGACCTCTCGCGGGACTAGCGGTGCGGCGGTACTTC.

This clone was seen only once. The J gene is TRBJ1-6, the V gene TRBV6-6; 7 positions agree with TRBD1. V gave up 6 bases and J gave up 6 bases; unmatched junction bases: 5. The CDR3 has 14 amino acids. Germline V CDR1 and CDR2: MNHNY, SVGAGI (reference sequence). The DNA of the CDR3 is TGTGCCAGCAGGAGACAGGGAGCTAATTCACCCCTCCACTTT. It is translated as CASRRQGANSPLHF.

There are a few counts of this clone. V gene TRBV27 combines with J gene TRBJ2-1; D gene ambiguous. The CDR3 spans 11 residues. CDR1 is MNHEY and CDR2 is SMNVEV in the germline V gene (reference sequence). The V end lost 7 bases, the J end lost 4 bases, and 5 bases lay between the germline ends. CDR3 bases: TGTGCCAGCACCCTTTACAATGAGCAGTTCTTC. Protein sequence: CASTLYNEQFF.

For this clone: The junction differs from germline at one of its ends, possibly a read error. The chain recombines TRBV7-8 with TRBJ2-3, with D perhaps matching TRBD1 (5 bases). The CDR3 has 12 residues. Germline loops: CDR1 SGHVS, CDR2 FQNEAQ. The CDR3 reads CASSSTGYAQCF. Here the CDR3 DNA reads TGTGCCAGCAGCTCCACAGGATACGCGCAGTGTTTT.

The chain uses TRBV2 and TRBJ2-7, with TRBD2 matching over 10 bases. Germline CDR1 SNHLY, CDR2 FYNNEI. With V trimmed by 8 bases and J by 2 bases, 3 bases remained unmatched. This CDR3 has 13 residues. This CDR3 reads CASCSGRPYEQYF. The CDR3 DNA sequence: TGTGCCAGCTGTAGCGGGAGGCCCTACGAGCAGTACTTC. Looking up the rest from reference TRBV2 and TRBJ2-7 gives the full variable domain: EPEVTQTPSHQVTQMGQEVILRCVPISNHLYFYWYRQILGQKVEFLVSFYNNEISEKSEIFDDQFSVERPDGSNFTLKIRSTKLEDSAMYFCASCSGRPYEQYFGPGTRLTVT.

The V gene is TRBV9, the J gene TRBJ1-2; TRBD1 is a possible D gene (5 bases). The CDR3 length is 13 residues. Trimming removed 2 bases from V and 2 bases from J, with 7 bases in between. Germline CDR1 reads SGDLS; CDR2 reads YYNGEE. CDR3 in amino acids: CASSVEGNYGYTF. CDR3 nucleotides: TGTGCCAGCAGCGTGGAGGGGAACTATGGCTACACCTTC. Variable domain in full (rest from reference TRBV9 and TRBJ1-2): DSGVTQTPKHLITATGQRVTLRCSPRSGDLSVYWYQQSLDQGLQFLIQYYNGEERAKGNILERFSAQQFPDLHSELNLSSLELGDSALYFCASSVEGNYGYTFGSGTRLTVV.

The chain couples TRBV30 to TRBJ2-2, with D unresolved. V lost 1 base, J lost 6 bases, and 9 bases lay in between. Germline V lookup: CDR1 GTSNPN, CDR2 SVGIG (reference sequence). The CDR3 totals 13 residues. CDR3 in DNA: TGTGCCTGGAGTGATTTAATTTCCGGGGAGCTGTTTTTT. It specifies CAWSDLISGELFF.

The chain links TRBV27 to TRBJ2-2, with D perhaps TRBD1 (6 bases). Germline CDR1 is MNHEY and CDR2 is SMNVEV (reference sequence). Trimming cost V 4 bases and J 3 bases, with 18 bases left between them. This CDR3 is 17 amino acids long. The CDR3 is CASSYLLQQGYTGELFF. The CDR3 region has the DNA TGTGCCAGCAGTTACCTCCTACAACAGGGATACACCGGGGAGCTGTTTTTT.

The rearrangement joins TRBV7-8 to TRBJ2-3; 12 positions agree with TRBD2. Germline CDR1 and CDR2: SGHVS and FQNEAQ. J lost 4 bases, V lost 4 bases, and 9 bases had no gene match. This CDR3 region has 17 residues. CDR3: CASSSAHLAGGPDTQYF. The CDR3 nucleotides read TGTGCCAGCAGCTCCGCTCACCTAGCGGGGGGGCCAGATACGCAGTATTTT.

This chain links TRBV28 with TRBJ1-5, with 7 bases matching TRBD1. Losses at the gene ends were 3 bases for V and 4 bases for J; bases not matched to a gene: 9. Per germline, CDR1 MDHEN and CDR2 SYDVKM. The CDR3 consists of 16 residues. CDR3 in amino acids: CASSFMAGGGNQPQHF. The DNA for the CDR3 is TGTGCCAGCAGTTTTATGGCAGGGGGAGGTAATCAGCCCCAGCATTTT.